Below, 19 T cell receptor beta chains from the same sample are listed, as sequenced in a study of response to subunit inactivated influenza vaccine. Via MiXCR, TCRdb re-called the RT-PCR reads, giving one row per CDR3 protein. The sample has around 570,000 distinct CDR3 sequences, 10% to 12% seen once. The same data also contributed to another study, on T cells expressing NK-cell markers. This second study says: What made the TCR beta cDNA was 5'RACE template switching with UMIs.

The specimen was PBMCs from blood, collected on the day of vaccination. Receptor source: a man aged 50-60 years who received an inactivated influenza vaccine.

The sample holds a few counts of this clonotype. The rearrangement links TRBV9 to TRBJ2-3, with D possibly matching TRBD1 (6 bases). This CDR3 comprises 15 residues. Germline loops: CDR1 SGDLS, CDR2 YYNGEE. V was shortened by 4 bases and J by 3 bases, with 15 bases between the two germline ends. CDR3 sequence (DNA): TGTGCCAGCAGCAGCCCGGGACAAAGAACAGATACGCAGTATTTT. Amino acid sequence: CASSSPGQRTDTQYF. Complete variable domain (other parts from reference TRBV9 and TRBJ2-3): DSGVTQTPKHLITATGQRVTLRCSPRSGDLSVYWYQQSLDQGLQFLIQYYNGEERAKGNILERFSAQQFPDLHSELNLSSLELGDSALYFCASSSPGQRTDTQYFGPGTRLTVL.

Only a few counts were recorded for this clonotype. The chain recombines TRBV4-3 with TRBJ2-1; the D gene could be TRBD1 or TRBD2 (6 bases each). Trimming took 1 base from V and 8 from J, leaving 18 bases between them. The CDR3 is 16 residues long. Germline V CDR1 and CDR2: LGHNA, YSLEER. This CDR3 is CASSQVYRGPGDEQFF. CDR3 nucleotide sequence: TGCGCCAGCAGCCAAGTTTATCGGGGGCCCGGCGATGAGCAGTTCTTC.

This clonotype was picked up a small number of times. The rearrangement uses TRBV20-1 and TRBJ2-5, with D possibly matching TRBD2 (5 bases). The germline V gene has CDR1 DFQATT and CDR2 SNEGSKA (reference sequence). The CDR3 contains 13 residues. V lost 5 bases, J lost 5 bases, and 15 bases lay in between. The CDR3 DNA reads TGCAGTGCTGGGCCACTAGGCTCGGAGACCCAGTACTTC. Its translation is CSAGPLGSETQYF.

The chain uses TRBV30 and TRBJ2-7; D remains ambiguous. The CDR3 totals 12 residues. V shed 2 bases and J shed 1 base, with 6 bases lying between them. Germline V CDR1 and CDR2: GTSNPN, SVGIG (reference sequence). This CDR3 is CAWSSDSYEQYF. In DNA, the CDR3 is TGTGCCTGGAGTTCGGATTCCTACGAGCAGTACTTC.

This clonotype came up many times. CDR3 loop: CASSSSLGGYGVSPHEQYF. CDR3 coding DNA: TGTGCCAGCAGCTCCAGCTTGGGGGGTTACGGTGTAAGTCCCCACGAGCAGTACTTC. V and J are TRBV11-1 and TRBJ2-7; D perhaps matches TRBD2 (6 bases). Germline CDR1 SGHAT, CDR2 FQDESV (reference sequence). The CDR3 has 19 amino acids. Trimming stripped 4 bases from V and 5 bases from J, with 30 bases between.

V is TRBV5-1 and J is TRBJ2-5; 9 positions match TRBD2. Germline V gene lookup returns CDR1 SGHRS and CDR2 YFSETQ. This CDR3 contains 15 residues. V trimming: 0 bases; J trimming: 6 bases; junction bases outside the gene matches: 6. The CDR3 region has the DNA TGCGCCAGCAGCTTGGTTCTAGCGGGGATACAGACCCAGTACTTC. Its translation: CASSLVLAGIQTQYF.

The CDR3 DNA is TGTGCCAGCAGCAAGCGATGGGGAACAGGGGCGAGCGAGCAGTACTTC. It is translated as CASSKRWGTGASEQYF. The rearrangement uses TRBV7-9 and TRBJ2-7, with 7 bases that match TRBD1. The CDR3 contains 16 residues. The germline gives CDR1 SEHNR, CDR2 FQNEAQ (reference sequence). V shed 5 bases and J 6 bases; nucleotides not matched to a gene: 16.

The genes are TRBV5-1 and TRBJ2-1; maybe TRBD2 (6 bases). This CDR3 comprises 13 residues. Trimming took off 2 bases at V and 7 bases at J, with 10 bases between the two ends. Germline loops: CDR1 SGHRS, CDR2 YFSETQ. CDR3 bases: TGCGCCAGCAGCTTACCGGGAGAAAATGAGCAGTTCTTC. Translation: CASSLPGENEQFF. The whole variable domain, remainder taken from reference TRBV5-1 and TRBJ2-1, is KAGVTQTPRYLIKTRGQQVTLSCSPISGHRSVSWYQQTPGQGLQFLFEYFSETQRNKGNFPGRFSGRQFSNSRSEMNVSTLELGDSALYLCASSLPGENEQFFGPGTRLTVL.

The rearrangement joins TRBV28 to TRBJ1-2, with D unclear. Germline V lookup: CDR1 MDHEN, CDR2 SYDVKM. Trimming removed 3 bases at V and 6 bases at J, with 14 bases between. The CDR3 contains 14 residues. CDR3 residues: CASSFRVVGDGYTF. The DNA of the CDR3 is TGTGCCAGCAGTTTTAGGGTAGTGGGAGATGGCTACACCTTC.

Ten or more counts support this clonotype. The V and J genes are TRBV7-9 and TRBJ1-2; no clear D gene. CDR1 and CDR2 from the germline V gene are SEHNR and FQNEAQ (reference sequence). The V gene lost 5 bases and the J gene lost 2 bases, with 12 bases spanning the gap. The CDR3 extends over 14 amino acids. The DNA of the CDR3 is TGTGCCAGCAGCCCGAAGGGAAGCAACTATGGCTACACCTTC. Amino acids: CASSPKGSNYGYTF.

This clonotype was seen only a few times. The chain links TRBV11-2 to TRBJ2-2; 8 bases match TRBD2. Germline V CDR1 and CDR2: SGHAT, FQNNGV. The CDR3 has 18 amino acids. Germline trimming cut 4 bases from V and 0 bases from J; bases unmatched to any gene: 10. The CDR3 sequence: CASSWASGSNANTGELFF. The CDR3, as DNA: TGTGCCAGCAGCTGGGCTAGCGGGTCGAACGCGAACACCGGGGAGCTGTTTTTT. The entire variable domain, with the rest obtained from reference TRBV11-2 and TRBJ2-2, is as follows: EAGVAQSPRYKIIEKRQSVAFWCNPISGHATLYWYQQILGQGPKLLIQFQNNGVVDDSQLPKDRFSAERLKGVDSTLKIQPAKLEDSAVYLCASSWASGSNANTGELFFGEGSRLTVL.

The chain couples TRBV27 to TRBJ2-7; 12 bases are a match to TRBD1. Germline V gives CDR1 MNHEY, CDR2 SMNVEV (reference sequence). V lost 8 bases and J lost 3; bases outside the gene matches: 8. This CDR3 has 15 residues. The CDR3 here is CASGYRDRGLYEQYF. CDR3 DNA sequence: TGTGCCAGCGGTTACCGGGACAGGGGGCTCTACGAGCAGTACTTC.

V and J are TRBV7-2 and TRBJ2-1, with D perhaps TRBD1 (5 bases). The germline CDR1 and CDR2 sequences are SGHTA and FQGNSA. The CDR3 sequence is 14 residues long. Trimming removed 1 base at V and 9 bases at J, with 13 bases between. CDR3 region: CASSLVLTQGEQFF. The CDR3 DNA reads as TGTGCCAGCAGCTTAGTTTTGACGCAGGGTGAGCAGTTCTTC.

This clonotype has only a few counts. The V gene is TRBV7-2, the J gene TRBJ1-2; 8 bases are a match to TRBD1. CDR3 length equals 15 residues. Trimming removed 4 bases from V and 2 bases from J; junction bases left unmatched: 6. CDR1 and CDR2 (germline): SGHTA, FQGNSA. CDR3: CASSSDRGLNYGYTF. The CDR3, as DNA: TGTGCCAGCAGCTCAGACAGGGGTCTCAACTATGGCTACACCTTC.

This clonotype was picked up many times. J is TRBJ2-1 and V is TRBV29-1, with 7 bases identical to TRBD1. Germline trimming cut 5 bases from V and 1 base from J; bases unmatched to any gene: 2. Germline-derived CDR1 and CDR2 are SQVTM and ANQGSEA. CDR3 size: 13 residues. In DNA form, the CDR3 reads TGCAGCGTTAGGGGGCCGTCCTACAATGAGCAGTTCTTC. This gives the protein CSVRGPSYNEQFF.

The CDR3 bases are TGTGCCAGCAGTTTATTACGTACTGAAGCTTTCTTT. Encoded protein: CASSLLRTEAFF. The genes are TRBV12-3 or TRBV12-4 and TRBJ1-1, with no clear D. Trimming stripped 2 bases from V and 5 bases from J, with 6 bases between. The CDR3 has 12 amino acids.

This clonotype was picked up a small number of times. The CDR3 DNA follows: TGCAGCGAACAGGGCCGGGATCAAGATACGCAGTATTTT. Its protein product is CSEQGRDQDTQYF. The J gene is TRBJ2-3, the V gene TRBV20-1; D may be TRBD1 (6 bases). This CDR3 spans 13 amino acids. Germline CDR1 DFQATT, CDR2 SNEGSKA (reference sequence).

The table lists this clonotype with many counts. The CDR3 loop reads CASSYRKDRGGQPQHF. The CDR3 DNA sequence: TGTGCCAGCAGTTACCGGAAAGACAGGGGAGGTCAGCCCCAGCATTTT. The V call is TRBV6-2 or TRBV6-3, the J call TRBJ1-5, with 8 bases matching TRBD1. The CDR3 totals 16 residues. V lost 2 bases, J lost 6 bases, and 9 bases stayed unmatched. Germline-derived CDR1 and CDR2 are MNHEY and SVGEGT.

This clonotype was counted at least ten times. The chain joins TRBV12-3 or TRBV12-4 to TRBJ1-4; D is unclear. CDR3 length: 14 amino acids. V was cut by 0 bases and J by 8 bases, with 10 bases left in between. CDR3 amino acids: CASSLARRGEKLFF. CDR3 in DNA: TGTGCCAGCAGTTTAGCCCGGCGAGGAGAAAAACTGTTTTTT.